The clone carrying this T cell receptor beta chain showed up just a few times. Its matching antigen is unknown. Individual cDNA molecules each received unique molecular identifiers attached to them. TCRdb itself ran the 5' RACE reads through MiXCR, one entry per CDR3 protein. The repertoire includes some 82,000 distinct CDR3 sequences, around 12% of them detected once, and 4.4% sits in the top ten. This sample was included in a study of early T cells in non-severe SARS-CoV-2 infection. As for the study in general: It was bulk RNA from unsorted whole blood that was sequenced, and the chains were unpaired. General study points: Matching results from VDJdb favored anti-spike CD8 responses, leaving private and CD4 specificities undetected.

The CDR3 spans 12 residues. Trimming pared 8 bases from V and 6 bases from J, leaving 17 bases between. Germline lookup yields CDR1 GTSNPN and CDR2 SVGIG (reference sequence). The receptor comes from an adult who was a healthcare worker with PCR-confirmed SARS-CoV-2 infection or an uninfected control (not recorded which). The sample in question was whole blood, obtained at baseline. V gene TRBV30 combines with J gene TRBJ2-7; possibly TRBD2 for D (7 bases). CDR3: CAGDRRGLEQYF. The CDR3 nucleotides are TGTGCCGGCGACAGGCGGGGGCTCGAGCAGTACTTC.